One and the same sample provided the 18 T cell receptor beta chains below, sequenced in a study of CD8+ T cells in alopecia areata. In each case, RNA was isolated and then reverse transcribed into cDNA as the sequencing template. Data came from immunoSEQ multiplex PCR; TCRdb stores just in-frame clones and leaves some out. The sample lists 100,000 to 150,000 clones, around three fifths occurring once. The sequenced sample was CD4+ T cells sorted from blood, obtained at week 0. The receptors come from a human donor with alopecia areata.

CDR3 residues: CASSLEARRGYTF. As DNA, the CDR3 is TGTGCCAGCAGCTTGGAGGCCCGTCGGGGCTACACCTTC. This chain uses TRBV5-4 with TRBJ1-2; D is ambiguous. Trimming pared 0 bases from V and 8 bases from J, leaving 11 bases between. This CDR3 spans 13 amino acids. Per germline, CDR1 SGHNT and CDR2 YYREEE (reference sequence).

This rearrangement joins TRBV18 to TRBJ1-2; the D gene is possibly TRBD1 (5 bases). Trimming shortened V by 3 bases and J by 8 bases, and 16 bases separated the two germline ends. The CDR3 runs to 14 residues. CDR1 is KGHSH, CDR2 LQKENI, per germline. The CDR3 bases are TGTGCCAGCTCACCGGAAGGGGACGCCCGGGGCTACACCTTC. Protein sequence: CASSPEGDARGYTF.

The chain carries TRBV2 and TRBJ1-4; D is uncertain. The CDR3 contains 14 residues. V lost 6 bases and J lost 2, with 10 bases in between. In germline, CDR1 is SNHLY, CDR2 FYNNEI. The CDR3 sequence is CASRREETNEKLFF. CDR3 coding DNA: TGTGCCAGCAGACGAGAGGAGACTAATGAAAAACTGTTTTTT.

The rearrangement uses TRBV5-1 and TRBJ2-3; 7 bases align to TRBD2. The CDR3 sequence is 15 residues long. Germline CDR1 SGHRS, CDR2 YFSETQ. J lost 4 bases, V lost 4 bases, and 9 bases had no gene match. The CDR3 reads CASSPMGTTSDTQYF. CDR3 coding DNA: TGCGCCAGCAGCCCTATGGGGACTACCTCAGATACGCAGTATTTT.

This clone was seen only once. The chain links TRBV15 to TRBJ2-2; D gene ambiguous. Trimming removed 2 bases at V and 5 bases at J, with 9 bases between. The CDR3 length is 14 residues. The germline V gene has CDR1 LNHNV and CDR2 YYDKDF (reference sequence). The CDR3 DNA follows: TGTGCCACCAGCAGACGACCCAAGACCGGGGAGCTGTTTTTT. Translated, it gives CATSRRPKTGELFF.

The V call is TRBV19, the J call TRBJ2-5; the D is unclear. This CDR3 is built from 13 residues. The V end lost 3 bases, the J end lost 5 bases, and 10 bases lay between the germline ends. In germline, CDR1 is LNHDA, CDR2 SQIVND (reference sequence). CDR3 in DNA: TGTGCCAGTAGTATTAATGGGATGGAGACCCAGTACTTC. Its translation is CASSINGMETQYF.

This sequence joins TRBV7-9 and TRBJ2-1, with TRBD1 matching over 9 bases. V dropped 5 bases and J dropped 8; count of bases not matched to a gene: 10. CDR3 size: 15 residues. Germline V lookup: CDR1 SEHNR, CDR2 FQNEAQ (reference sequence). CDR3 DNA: TGTGCCAGCAGCCGAACCGGACAGGGGCGCCATGAGCAGTTCTTC. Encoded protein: CASSRTGQGRHEQFF.

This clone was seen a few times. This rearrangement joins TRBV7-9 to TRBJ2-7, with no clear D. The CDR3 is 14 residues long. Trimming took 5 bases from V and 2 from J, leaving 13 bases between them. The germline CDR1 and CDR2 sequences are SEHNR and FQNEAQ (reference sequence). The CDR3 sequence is CASSPQQETYEQYF. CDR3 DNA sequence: TGTGCCAGCAGCCCCCAGCAGGAAACCTACGAGCAGTACTTC.

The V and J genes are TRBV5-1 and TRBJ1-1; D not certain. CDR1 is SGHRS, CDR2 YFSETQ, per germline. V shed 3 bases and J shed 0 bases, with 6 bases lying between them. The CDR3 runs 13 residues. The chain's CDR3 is CASSWNLNTEAFF. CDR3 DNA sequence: TGCGCCAGCAGCTGGAATCTGAACACTGAAGCTTTCTTT.

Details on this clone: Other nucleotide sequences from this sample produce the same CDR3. CDR3 coding DNA: TGCGCCAGCAGCTTGGGACAGGTGGGGGAGACCCAGTACTTC. It codes for CASSLGQVGETQYF. The rearrangement joins TRBV5-1 to TRBJ2-5; TRBD1 is a possible D gene (6 bases). The CDR3 has 14 amino acids. The V gene lost 0 bases and the J gene lost 5 bases, with 11 bases spanning the gap. Germline CDR1 and CDR2: SGHRS and YFSETQ.

The CDR3 loop reads CASSTLAGGISMVHGYTF. The CDR3 DNA reads as TGTGCCAGTAGTACCCTCGCAGGGGGCATCTCCATGGTCCATGGCTACACCTTC. The rearrangement links TRBV19 to TRBJ1-2; 8 positions match TRBD1. The CDR3 totals 18 residues. In germline, CDR1 is LNHDA, CDR2 SQIVND (reference sequence). V trimming: 4 bases; J trimming: 6 bases; junction bases outside the gene matches: 19.

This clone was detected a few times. CDR3 residues: CASSVPGSGNTIYF. CDR3 sequence (DNA): TGCGCCAGCAGCGTGCCGGGCTCTGGAAACACCATATATTTT. The V gene is TRBV5-1, the J gene TRBJ1-3; D is uncertain. The germline gives CDR1 SGHRS, CDR2 YFSETQ. The CDR3 totals 14 residues. V gave up 4 bases and J gave up 0 bases, with 8 bases separating them.

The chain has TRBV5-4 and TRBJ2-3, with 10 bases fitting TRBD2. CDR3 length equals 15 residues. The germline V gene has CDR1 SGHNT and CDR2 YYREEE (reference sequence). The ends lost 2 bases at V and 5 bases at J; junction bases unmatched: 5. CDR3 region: CASSLSSGRVDTQYF. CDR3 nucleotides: TGTGCCAGCAGCTTATCTAGCGGGAGAGTAGATACGCAGTATTTT.

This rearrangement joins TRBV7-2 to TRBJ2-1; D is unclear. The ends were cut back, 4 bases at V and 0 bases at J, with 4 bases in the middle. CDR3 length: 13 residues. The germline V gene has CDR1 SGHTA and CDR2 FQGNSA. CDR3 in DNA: TGTGCCAGCAGCTCTAGCTCCTACAATGAGCAGTTCTTC. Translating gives CASSSSSYNEQFF.

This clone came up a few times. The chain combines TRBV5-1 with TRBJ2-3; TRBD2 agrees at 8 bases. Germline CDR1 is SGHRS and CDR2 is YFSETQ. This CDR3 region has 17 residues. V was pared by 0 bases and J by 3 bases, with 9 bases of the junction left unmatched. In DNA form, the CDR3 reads TGCGCCAGCAGCTTGGCATACAGCGGGGGAGGAACAGATACGCAGTATTTT. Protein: CASSLAYSGGGTDTQYF.

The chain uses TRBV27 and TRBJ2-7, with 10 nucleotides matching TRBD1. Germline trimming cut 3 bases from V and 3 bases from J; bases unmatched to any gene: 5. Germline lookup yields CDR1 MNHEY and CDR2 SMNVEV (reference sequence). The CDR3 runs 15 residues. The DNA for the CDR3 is TGTGCCAGCAGTTTTAAGGGACAGGGGAACTACGAGCAGTACTTC. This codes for CASSFKGQGNYEQYF.

This chain's CDR3 is CASSWSVKSSTDTQYF. CDR3 nucleotide sequence: TGTGCCAGCAGCTGGAGTGTGAAGTCCAGCACAGATACGCAGTATTTT. The J gene is TRBJ2-3, the V gene TRBV5-6; D unclear. Germline V gives CDR1 SGHDT, CDR2 YYEEEE. This CDR3 contains 16 residues. Trimming pared 3 bases from V and 0 bases from J, leaving 14 bases between.

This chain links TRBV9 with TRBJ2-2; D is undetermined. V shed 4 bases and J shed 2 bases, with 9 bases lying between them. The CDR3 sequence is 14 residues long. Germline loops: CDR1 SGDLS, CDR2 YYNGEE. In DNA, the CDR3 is TGTGCCAGCAGCCCAAGATCAAACACCGGGGAGCTGTTTTTT. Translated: CASSPRSNTGELFF.